This TCR beta chain came from a study of molecular identifiers for immune sequencing clone quantification. Findings of the study overall: Clone sizes that are highly expanded could be underestimated when identical TCR molecules share a barcode.

The sample holds many counts of this clonotype. Its specificity is not known. The CDR3 contains 15 residues. Germline CDR1 is LGHNT and CDR2 is FRNRAP. After removal of 3 bases from V and 7 bases from J, the junction contained 6 bases not matched to a gene. Library preparation followed earlier protocols using designated TCR primers. TCRdb fed the PCR reads into MiXCR, producing one record per CDR3 protein. The sample has 350,000 or so distinct CDR3 sequences; about 22% are singletons. Libraries of naive CD8 T cells were made from roughly 20,000 to 1,000,000 sorted cells. They used 10%, 30% or 50% RNA. As CD8+CD4-CCR7+CD45RA+ cells, naive CD8 T cells were sorted.

The chain has TRBV12-5 and TRBJ2-2; 9 bases are a match to TRBD1. This TCR derives from a human donor in good health. Some libraries in this study had Jurkat cell RNA spiked in. The sequencing input was naive CD8+ T cells from blood, with Jurkat cell RNA spiked in. Subset in this sample: FACS-sorted CD8+CD4-CCR7+CD45RA+ naive T cells. The CDR3, as DNA: TGTGCTAGTGGTTTTTTGACAGGGGGAAACGGGGAGCTGTTTTTT. This gives the protein CASGFLTGGNGELFF.